These 8 T cell receptor beta chains were all obtained from the same sample, sequenced in a study of Graves' ophthalmopathy and Graves' hyperthyroidism. From RNA, the CDR3 regions of TCR beta chains were amplified and sequenced. The first-round RT-PCR employed HTBI primers together with the Qiagen OneStep RT-PCR kit. A multiplex PCR was then performed as the second round. One entry per CDR3 protein, called by TCRdb with MiXCR from the multiplex PCR reads. There are approximately 1.2 million distinct CDR3 sequences in the sample; about 38% occur only once, and roughly 11% lies in the top ten. The sequenced material came from peripheral blood or thyroid tissue (not recorded which). These receptor sequences come from an adult man with Graves' hyperthyroidism.

Many counts were recorded for this clonotype. The chain employs TRBV29-1 and TRBJ2-5, with D perhaps being TRBD1 or TRBD2 (5 bases each). There are 13 residues in the CDR3. Germline V gives CDR1 SQVTM, CDR2 ANQGSEA. V lost 3 bases to trimming and J lost 4 bases, with 12 bases between them. As DNA, the CDR3 is TGCAGCGTTGATATCCCAGGGAGAGAGACCCAGTACTTC. The encoded protein is CSVDIPGRETQYF.

This clonotype was detected ten times or more. The chain joins TRBV2 to TRBJ1-5, with D uncertain. The CDR3 consists of 15 residues. V dropped 3 bases and J dropped 2 bases, with 11 bases sitting between them. The germline V gene has CDR1 SNHLY and CDR2 FYNNEI. This chain's CDR3 is CASSEGWAGNQPQHF. CDR3 DNA: TGTGCCAGCAGTGAGGGATGGGCAGGCAATCAGCCCCAGCATTTT. Together with reference TRBV2 and TRBJ1-5, the CDR3 gives the full variable domain: EPEVTQTPSHQVTQMGQEVILRCVPISNHLYFYWYRQILGQKVEFLVSFYNNEISEKSEIFDDQFSVERPDGSNFTLKIRSTKLEDSAMYFCASSEGWAGNQPQHFGDGTRLSIL.

This chain links TRBV12-5 with TRBJ2-5; 10 bases map to TRBD1. CDR1 LGHNT and CDR2 FRNRAP come from the germline V gene. J was trimmed by 2 bases and V by 6 bases; bases with no gene match: 9. The CDR3 runs to 16 residues. Here the CDR3 DNA reads TGTGCTAGTGGCCCCGACAGGGGGCGTCCTCAAGAGACCCAGTACTTC. Amino acid sequence: CASGPDRGRPQETQYF.

In its sample, this clonotype was seen many times. This chain connects TRBV5-1 to TRBJ1-6; D is undetermined. The CDR3 covers 15 residues. The germline V gene encodes CDR1 SGHRS and CDR2 YFSETQ. V lost 1 base to trimming and J lost 6 bases, with 11 bases between them. For the CDR3, the DNA is TGCGCCAGCAGCTTGAACGATTTTACTAATTCACCCCTCCACTTT. Translating gives CASSLNDFTNSPLHF.

J is TRBJ2-7 and V is TRBV7-6; a possible D gene is TRBD2 (6 bases). In germline, CDR1 is SGHVS, CDR2 FNYEAQ. The CDR3 length is 18 residues. V was pared by 6 bases and J by 1 base, with 25 bases between. CDR3 nucleotides: TGTGCCAGCAGTGCGCTAGCGACTATCCCTAGTTTGTCCTACGAGCAGTACTTC. Amino acids: CASSALATIPSLSYEQYF.

The sample holds many counts of this clonotype. The genes are TRBV9 and TRBJ1-5; D is unclear. Germline assignment: CDR1 SGDLS and CDR2 YYNGEE. The CDR3 has 13 residues. V dropped 1 base and J dropped 3 bases, with 5 bases sitting between them. The DNA for the CDR3 is TGTGCCAGCAGCGTACGGGACAATCAGCCCCAGCATTTT. It encodes CASSVRDNQPQHF.

This clonotype has at least ten counts. The CDR3, as DNA: TGTGCCAGCAGTCCGGACAGCTCTGGGGCCAACGTCCTGACTTTC. Amino acids: CASSPDSSGANVLTF. This chain uses TRBV12-3 or TRBV12-4 with TRBJ2-6, with TRBD1 as a possible D gene (6 bases). The germline V and J ends were trimmed by 5 bases and 0 bases, with 8 bases remaining between them. This CDR3 region has 15 residues.

A word on this clonotype: A clone one base away is much larger, so this may be a read error. J is TRBJ1-2 and V is TRBV6-4; D might be TRBD1 (5 bases). The CDR3 runs to 15 residues. V lost 4 bases to trimming and J lost 8 bases, with 20 bases between them. The germline CDR1 and CDR2 sequences are MRHNA and SNTAGT. In DNA form, the CDR3 reads TGTGCCAGCAGTGGCCAGGGTGGAGGTGGTCAGGGCTACACCTTC. The encoded protein is CASSGQGGGGQGYTF.